This T cell receptor (beta chain) stems from a study of blood T cells in healthy people across ages. This clonotype came up a few times. Alongside a J-beta primer mix, a sample-barcoded 5' primer served in a second PCR lasting about 7 to 11 cycles. One entry per CDR3 protein results from TCRdb running MiXCR on the 5' RACE reads. The profile shows 1,800,000 or so distinct CDR3 sequences, roughly two fifths of them singletons. Source material: blood. The TCR sequence derives from a human donor in good health.

CDR3 sequence (DNA): TGCAGCGTTGAAGATAGGATGGAAGCTTTCTTT. Encoded protein: CSVEDRMEAFF. The chain recombines TRBV29-1 with TRBJ1-1; D ambiguous. Germline V gene lookup returns CDR1 SQVTM and CDR2 ANQGSEA. The CDR3 runs to 11 residues. The germline V and J ends were trimmed by 0 bases and 8 bases, with 7 bases remaining between them.